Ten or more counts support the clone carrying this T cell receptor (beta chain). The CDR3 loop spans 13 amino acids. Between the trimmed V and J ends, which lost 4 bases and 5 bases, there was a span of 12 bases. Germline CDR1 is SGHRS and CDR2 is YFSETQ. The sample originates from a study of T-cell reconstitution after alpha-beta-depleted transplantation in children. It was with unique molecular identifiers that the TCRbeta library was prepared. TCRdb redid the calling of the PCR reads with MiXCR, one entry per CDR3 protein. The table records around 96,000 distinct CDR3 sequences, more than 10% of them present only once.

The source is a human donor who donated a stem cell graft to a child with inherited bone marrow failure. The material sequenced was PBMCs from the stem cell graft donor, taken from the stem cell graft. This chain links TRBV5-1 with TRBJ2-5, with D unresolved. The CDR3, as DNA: TGCGCCAGCAGCCAAATCCCACAGGAGACCCAGTACTTC. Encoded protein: CASSQIPQETQYF.